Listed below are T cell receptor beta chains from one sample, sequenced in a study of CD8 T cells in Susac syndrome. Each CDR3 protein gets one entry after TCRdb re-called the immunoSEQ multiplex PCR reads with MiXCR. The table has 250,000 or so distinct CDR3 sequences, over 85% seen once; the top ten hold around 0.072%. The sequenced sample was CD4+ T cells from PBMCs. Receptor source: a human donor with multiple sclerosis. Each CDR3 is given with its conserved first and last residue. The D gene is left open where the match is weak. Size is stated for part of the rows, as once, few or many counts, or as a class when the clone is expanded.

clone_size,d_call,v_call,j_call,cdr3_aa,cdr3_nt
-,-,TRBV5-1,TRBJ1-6,CASSPRTDYNSPLHF,TGCGCCAGCAGCCCCCGGACGGACTATAATTCACCCCTCCACTTT
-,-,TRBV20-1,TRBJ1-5,CSASKWGDSNQPQHF,TGCAGTGCTAGCAAGTGGGGTGATAGCAATCAGCCCCAGCATTTT
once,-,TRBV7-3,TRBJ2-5,CASSASGYRETQYF,TGTGCCAGCAGCGCATCAGGGTATCGAGAGACCCAGTACTTC
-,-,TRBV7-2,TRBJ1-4,CATQRRPGPNERLFF,TGTGCCACTCAACGGAGGCCGGGGCCGAATGAAAGACTGTTTTTT
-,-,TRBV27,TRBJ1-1,CASSGGGRGNTEAFF,TGTGCCAGCAGCGGGGGGGGTCGGGGGAACACTGAAGCTTTCTTT
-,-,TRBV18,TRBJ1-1,CASSPSPMNTEAFF,TGTGCCAGCTCACCTTCCCCGATGAACACTGAAGCTTTCTTT
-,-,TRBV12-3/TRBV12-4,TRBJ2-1,CASSLDGGTYNEQFF,TGTGCCAGCAGTTTAGACGGCGGGACCTACAATGAGCAGTTCTTC
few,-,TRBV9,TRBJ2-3,CASSPPSSTDTQYF,TGTGCCAGCAGTCCCCCTTCTAGCACAGATACGCAGTATTTT
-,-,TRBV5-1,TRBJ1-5,CASSSGTGQGSTGNQPQHF,TGCGCCAGCAGCTCGGGGACGGGGCAGGGGTCCACCGGCAATCAGCCCCAGCATTTT
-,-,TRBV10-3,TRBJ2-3,CAISESGLETDTQYF,TGTGCCATCAGTGAGTCGGGTTTGGAAACAGATACGCAGTATTTT
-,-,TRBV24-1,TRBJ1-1,CATSEDGDTEAFF,TGTGCCACCAGTGAGGATGGGGACACTGAAGCTTTCTTT
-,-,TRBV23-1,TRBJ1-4,CASSQSDDATNEKLFF,TGCGCCAGCAGTCAATCCGACGATGCAACTAATGAAAAACTGTTTTTT
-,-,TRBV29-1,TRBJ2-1,CSVDGDPLYEQFF,TGCAGCGTTGATGGGGACCCGCTCTATGAGCAGTTCTTC
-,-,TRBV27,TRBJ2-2,CASSSIDTGELFF,TGTGCCAGCAGTTCCATAGACACCGGGGAGCTGTTTTTT
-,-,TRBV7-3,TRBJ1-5,CASGGDKQPQHF,TGTGCCAGCGGGGGCGACAAACAGCCCCAGCATTTT
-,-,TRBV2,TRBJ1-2,CASKEREGYGYTF,TGTGCCAGTAAAGAACGGGAAGGCTATGGCTACACCTTC
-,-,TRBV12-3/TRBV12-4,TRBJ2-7,CASRARESAYEQYF,TGTGCCAGCAGAGCTCGGGAGTCCGCATACGAGCAGTACTTC
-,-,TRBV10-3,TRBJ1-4,CAIRGRNNEKLFF,TGTGCCATCAGGGGGAGAAATAATGAAAAACTGTTTTTT
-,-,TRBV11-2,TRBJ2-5,CASSLSVGLGETQYF,TGTGCCAGCAGCTTATCGGTGGGTTTAGGAGAGACCCAGTACTTC
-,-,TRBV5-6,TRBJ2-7,CASSSRPDSSYEQYF,TGTGCCAGCAGCTCCAGGCCGGACAGCTCCTACGAGCAGTACTTC
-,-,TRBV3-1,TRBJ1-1,CASSFIGGAAEAFF,TGTGCCAGCAGCTTCATTGGGGGGGCGGCTGAAGCTTTCTTT
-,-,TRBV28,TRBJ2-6,CATNWAGANVLTF,TGTGCCACCAACTGGGCTGGGGCCAACGTCCTGACTTTC
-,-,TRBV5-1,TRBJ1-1,CASSVNGENTEAFF,TGCGCCAGCAGCGTGAATGGGGAAAACACTGAAGCTTTCTTT
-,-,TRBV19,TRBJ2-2,CASRTGNTGELFF,TGTGCCAGTCGTACAGGGAACACCGGGGAGCTGTTTTTT
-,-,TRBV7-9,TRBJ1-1,CASSPFGGGTEAFF,TGTGCCAGCAGCCCGTTTGGGGGTGGGACTGAAGCTTTCTTT
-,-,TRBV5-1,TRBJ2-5,CASSWSQIETQYF,TGCGCCAGCAGCTGGTCCCAGATCGAGACCCAGTACTTC
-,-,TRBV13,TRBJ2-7,CASSHDTYEQYF,TGTGCCAGCAGCCACGACACTTACGAGCAGTACTTC
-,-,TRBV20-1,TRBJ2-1,CSAPTPPSYNEQFF,TGCAGTGCTCCAACGCCCCCCTCCTACAATGAGCAGTTCTTC
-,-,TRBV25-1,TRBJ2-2,CASREVGELFF,TGTGCCAGCAGGGAGGTCGGGGAGCTGTTTTTT
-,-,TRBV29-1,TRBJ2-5,CSVEKGRVYQETQYF,TGCAGCGTTGAAAAGGGCAGGGTTTACCAAGAGACCCAGTACTTC
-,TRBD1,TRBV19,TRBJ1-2,CASSITGGVHGYTF,TGTGCCAGTAGTATTACAGGGGGCGTACATGGCTACACCTTC
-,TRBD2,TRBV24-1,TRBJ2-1,CATSDLTLGGSNEQFF,TGTGCCACCAGTGATTTGACCCTCGGCGGGAGTAATGAGCAGTTCTTC
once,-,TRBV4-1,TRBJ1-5,CASSQVGSRGQPQHF,TGCGCCAGCAGCCAAGTTGGCTCTAGGGGACAGCCCCAGCATTTT
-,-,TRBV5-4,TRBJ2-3,CASSKALGLTDTQYF,TGTGCCAGCAGCAAGGCCCTCGGTTTGACAGATACGCAGTATTTT
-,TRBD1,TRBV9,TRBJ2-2,CASSIRQGSGSGTGELFF,TGTGCCAGCAGCATACGACAGGGATCCGGGTCGGGCACCGGGGAGCTGTTTTTT
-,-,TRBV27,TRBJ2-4,CASSLTDSRAIQYF,TGTGCCAGCAGTTTAACGGACAGTCGGGCCATTCAGTACTTC
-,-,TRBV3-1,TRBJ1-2,CASSQFPTTPNYGYTF,TGTGCCAGCAGCCAATTCCCCACTACACCCAACTATGGCTACACCTTC
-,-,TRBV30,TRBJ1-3,CAWSGRLYYSGNTIYF,TGTGCCTGGAGTGGCCGACTGTACTACTCTGGAAACACCATATATTTT
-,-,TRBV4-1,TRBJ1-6,CASSSGTSDSPLHF,TGCGCCAGCAGTTCCGGGACCTCCGACTCACCCCTCCACTTT
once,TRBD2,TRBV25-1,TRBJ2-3,CASSDLKLAASTDTQYF,TGTGCCAGCAGTGACCTGAAACTAGCGGCTAGCACAGATACGCAGTATTTT
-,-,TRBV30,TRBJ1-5,CAWSETYSNQPQHF,TGTGCCTGGAGTGAAACTTATAGCAATCAGCCCCAGCATTTT
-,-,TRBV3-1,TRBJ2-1,CASSQGPGPEQFF,TGTGCCAGCAGCCAAGGTCCCGGGCCGGAGCAGTTCTTC
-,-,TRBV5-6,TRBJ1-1,CASSLGGRGAEAFF,TGTGCCAGCAGCTTGGGCGGCCGGGGGGCTGAAGCTTTCTTT
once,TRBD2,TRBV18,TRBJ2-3,CASSPGLAGGPDTQYF,TGTGCCAGCTCACCGGGACTAGCGGGAGGGCCAGATACGCAGTATTTT
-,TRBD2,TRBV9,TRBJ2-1,CASSGWTGTSGYNEQFF,TGTGCCAGCAGCGGATGGACAGGGACTAGCGGATACAATGAGCAGTTCTTC
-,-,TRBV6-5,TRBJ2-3,CASTRRGSPDTQYF,TGTGCCAGCACCAGAAGGGGTAGCCCAGATACGCAGTATTTT
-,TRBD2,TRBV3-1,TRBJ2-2,CASSHAGLAGGNTGELFF,TGTGCCAGCAGCCATGCGGGACTAGCGGGAGGAAACACCGGGGAGCTGTTTTTT
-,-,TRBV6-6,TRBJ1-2,CASFWEGRSGYTF,TGTGCCAGCTTCTGGGAGGGAAGGTCTGGCTACACCTTC
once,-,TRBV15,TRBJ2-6,CATSRDRISGANVLTF,TGTGCCACCAGCAGAGATCGAATCTCTGGGGCCAACGTCCTGACTTTC
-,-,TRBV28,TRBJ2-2,CASSLSGALNTGELFF,TGTGCCAGCAGTTTATCCGGGGCCTTGAACACCGGGGAGCTGTTTTTT
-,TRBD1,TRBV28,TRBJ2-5,CASSPMTGADETQYF,TGTGCCAGCAGCCCTATGACAGGGGCGGATGAGACCCAGTACTTC